These 29 T cell receptor beta chains were all obtained from the same sample, sequenced in a study of HIV-infected patients and healthy controls. The repertoire came from unfractionated whole blood and reflected all unsorted peripheral T cells. cDNA was made from approximately 0.55 ug RNA using alpha and beta constant primers. Each of the alpha and beta chains got its own library through chain-specific third strand synthesis with indices. TCRdb re-derived calls from the 5' RACE reads in MiXCR, one entry per CDR3 protein. The sample holds about 10,000 distinct CDR3 sequences; less than 11% are singletons and the top ten take 15% to 20%. The sequenced sample was blood, obtained before antiretroviral therapy. The source is an adult with HIV infection.

This clonotype was recorded a few times. The rearrangement links TRBV7-9 to TRBJ1-5; 9 nucleotides align to TRBD1. Germline V gives CDR1 SEHNR, CDR2 FQNEAQ (reference sequence). The CDR3 is 17 residues long. J gave up 7 bases and V 4 bases, and 14 bases lay outside the gene matches. CDR3 loop: CASSSHDWTGVRQPQHF. CDR3 nucleotide sequence: TGTGCCAGCAGCTCACATGATTGGACAGGGGTTCGACAGCCCCAGCATTTT.

This clonotype was counted at least ten times. CDR3 residues: CASRNSGNSYEQYF. CDR3 DNA sequence: TGTGCCAGCAGAAATAGCGGGAACTCCTACGAGCAGTACTTC. This chain uses TRBV6-5 with TRBJ2-7; TRBD2 matches 8 bases. The CDR3 is 14 residues long. Per germline, CDR1 MNHEY and CDR2 SVGAGI. With 6 bases clipped from V and 0 bases from J, the junction kept 4 bases outside the gene matches.

In this sample, this clonotype turned up many times. V and J are TRBV12-3 or TRBV12-4 and TRBJ2-2; D uncertain. The V gene lost 5 bases and the J gene lost 3 bases, with 7 bases spanning the gap. This CDR3 has 13 residues. The CDR3 coding sequence is TGTGCCAGCAGTATTGGGTACACCGGGGAGCTGTTTTTT. Its protein product is CASSIGYTGELFF.

This clonotype came up a few times. The chain joins TRBV9 to TRBJ2-1; possibly TRBD2 for D (5 bases). The CDR3 is 16 residues long. V was trimmed by 5 bases and J by 6 bases, leaving 21 bases between them. The germline V gene has CDR1 SGDLS and CDR2 YYNGEE. This CDR3 reads CASSPFAGGALNEQFF. In nucleotides, the CDR3 is TGTGCCAGCAGTCCTTTTGCCGGAGGAGCCCTCAATGAGCAGTTCTTC.

This clonotype occurred many times. The chain carries TRBV6-1 and TRBJ2-5, with TRBD2 matching over 7 bases. The V gene's germline CDR1 is MNHNS and CDR2 SASEGT. This CDR3 region has 15 residues. J was trimmed by 0 bases and V by 2 bases; bases with no gene match: 3. CDR3 nucleotides: TGTGCCAGCAGTGAATCTCTAGCGGACCAAGAGACCCAGTACTTC. It specifies CASSESLADQETQYF.

Only a few counts were recorded for this clonotype. The genes are TRBV24-1 and TRBJ2-6, with D perhaps TRBD1 (7 bases). CDR1 KGHDR and CDR2 SFDVKD come from the germline V gene. This CDR3 contains 16 residues. V gave up 9 bases and J gave up 2 bases, with 16 bases separating them. The CDR3 is CATASGGTAGANVLTF. The CDR3 bases are TGTGCCACCGCGTCAGGGGGGACGGCTGGGGCCAACGTCCTGACTTTC.

By share, this clonotype counts as medium-sized. This chain joins TRBV9 and TRBJ1-1; D possibly corresponds to TRBD1 (5 bases). Trimming took off 3 bases at V and 0 bases at J, with 18 bases between the two ends. The CDR3 contains 17 residues. The V gene's germline CDR1 is SGDLS and CDR2 YYNGEE. CDR3 protein: CASSDVPGRNLNTEAFF. The CDR3 bases are TGTGCCAGCAGCGACGTACCGGGACGAAATTTGAACACTGAAGCTTTCTTT.

This clonotype was seen at least ten times. V gene TRBV4-1 combines with J gene TRBJ2-1; D possibly corresponds to TRBD2 (6 bases). The V and J ends lost 0 bases and 6 bases respectively, with 15 bases between them. From germline, CDR1 is MGHRA and CDR2 YSYEKL. The CDR3 runs 16 residues. The CDR3, as DNA: TGCGCCAGCAGCCAAGATTGGCGGGGTTCATTCAATGAGCAGTTCTTC. This translates into CASSQDWRGSFNEQFF.

This clonotype occurred many times. The rearrangement links TRBV29-1 to TRBJ1-1, with TRBD1 matching 7 bases. The CDR3 sequence is 14 residues long. Germline CDR1 reads SQVTM; CDR2 reads ANQGSEA. The J segment lost 4 bases and the V segment lost 4 bases, leaving 9 bases of the junction unmatched. CDR3 in DNA: TGCAGCGTTGTACAGGGGTATGGGGCCACTGAAGCTTTCTTT. Translating gives CSVVQGYGATEAFF.

There are many counts of this clonotype. The V and J genes are TRBV20-1 and TRBJ2-3; D gene ambiguous. Trimming pared 6 bases from V and 0 bases from J, leaving 13 bases between. The CDR3 loop spans 14 amino acids. Looked up from germline, CDR1 is DFQATT and CDR2 is SNEGSKA (reference sequence). CDR3 residues: CSAMPAISTDTQYF. CDR3 DNA: TGCAGTGCCATGCCAGCGATCAGCACAGATACGCAGTATTTT.

Many counts were recorded for this clonotype. The rearrangement links TRBV12-3 or TRBV12-4 to TRBJ1-5; D gene ambiguous. This CDR3 is 13 amino acids long. V gave up 6 bases and J gave up 3 bases, with 9 bases separating them. Here the CDR3 reads CASSPGLNQPQHF. DNA of the CDR3: TGTGCCAGCAGCCCGGGTCTCAATCAGCCCCAGCATTTT.

This clonotype was observed many times. This chain joins TRBV20-1 and TRBJ1-5; D remains ambiguous. V lost 3 bases and J 2 bases, leaving 14 bases between the germline ends. This CDR3 is built from 15 residues. Looked up from germline, CDR1 is DFQATT and CDR2 is SNEGSKA (reference sequence). The CDR3 reads CSASHKGSGNQPQHF. The CDR3 DNA reads as TGCAGTGCTAGTCACAAGGGTAGTGGCAATCAGCCCCAGCATTTT.

This clonotype was recorded at least ten times. This chain joins TRBV27 and TRBJ2-7; D unresolved. Germline V gene data show CDR1 as MNHEY and CDR2 as SMNVEV (reference sequence). V was pared by 5 bases and J by 2 bases, with 10 bases between. This CDR3 is 13 amino acids long. CDR3 coding DNA: TGTGCCAGCAGTCCGGTTCCTACCTACGAGCAGTACTTC. Its protein product is CASSPVPTYEQYF.

The genes are TRBV27 and TRBJ2-3; no definite D call. This CDR3 has 17 residues. Germline-derived CDR1 and CDR2 are MNHEY and SMNVEV (reference sequence). V shed 3 bases and J shed 4 bases, with 20 bases lying between them. For the CDR3, the DNA is TGTGCCAGCAGTTTCTTTATGAGTTCGGGCGAATCAGATACGCAGTATTTT. As protein: CASSFFMSSGESDTQYF.

This clonotype was observed at least ten times. The chain links TRBV6-5 to TRBJ2-4; D perhaps matches TRBD1 (5 bases). Germline CDR1 reads MNHEY; CDR2 reads SVGAGI. V shed 0 bases and J shed 2 bases, with 11 bases lying between them. There are 16 residues in the CDR3. CDR3 region: CASSYSLTDSKNIQYF. As DNA, the CDR3 is TGTGCCAGCAGTTACTCCCTGACAGATTCCAAAAACATTCAGTACTTC.

The rearrangement joins TRBV2 to TRBJ2-5; a weak D match, TRBD2 (5 bases). Germline loops: CDR1 SNHLY, CDR2 FYNNEI. This CDR3 is 15 amino acids long. With 5 bases removed from V and 1 base from J, the gap between germline ends came to 14 bases. The chain's CDR3 is CASSIGVSRQETQYF. The DNA of the CDR3 is TGTGCCAGCAGTATCGGGGTCTCCCGCCAAGAGACCCAGTACTTC.

This clonotype came up many times. This chain joins TRBV20-1 and TRBJ2-7, with TRBD1 as a possible D gene (6 bases). The CDR3 spans 13 residues. The V gene's germline CDR1 is DFQATT and CDR2 SNEGSKA (reference sequence). The V end lost 3 bases, the J end lost 3 bases, and 12 bases lay between the germline ends. The CDR3 spells CSASEGRGYEQYF. The CDR3 coding sequence is TGCAGTGCTAGCGAGGGCAGGGGCTACGAGCAGTACTTC.

This clonotype has at least ten counts. The rearrangement uses TRBV19 and TRBJ2-3, with D possibly matching TRBD2 (6 bases). V lost 4 bases, J lost 3 bases, and 8 bases lay in between. The CDR3 totals 13 residues. Germline-derived CDR1 and CDR2 are LNHDA and SQIVND (reference sequence). CDR3 protein: CASSTGRTDTQYF. CDR3 sequence (DNA): TGTGCCAGTAGTACCGGGAGAACAGATACGCAGTATTTT.

By share, this clonotype counts as medium-sized (0.01 to 0.1%). The J gene is TRBJ2-3, the V gene TRBV7-2, with 8 bases fitting TRBD1. With 1 base clipped from V and 5 bases from J, the junction kept 5 bases outside the gene matches. CDR1 is SGHTA and CDR2 is FQGNSA in the germline V gene. This CDR3 is 15 amino acids long. The DNA for the CDR3 is TGTGCCAGCAGCTTAGGTTCAGGGGGCAGAGATACGCAGTATTTT. This codes for CASSLGSGGRDTQYF.

The sample holds a few counts of this clonotype. This rearrangement joins TRBV29-1 to TRBJ1-6; 7 bases line up with TRBD1. Germline loops: CDR1 SQVTM, CDR2 ANQGSEA. This CDR3 is 14 amino acids long. With V trimmed by 5 bases and J by 7 bases, 8 bases remained unmatched. For the CDR3, the DNA is TGCAGCGTTCGGGGAGGGGGCTGGAATTCACCCCTCCACTTT. It specifies CSVRGGGWNSPLHF.

This clonotype is judged large. CDR3 DNA: TGTGCCAGCAGCCAAGAGATGACAGGGGCTATAACTGGCGGCTACACCTTC. It translates to CASSQEMTGAITGGYTF. V gene TRBV4-2 combines with J gene TRBJ1-2; 8 nucleotides line up with TRBD1. V was pared by 0 bases and J by 8 bases, with 14 bases of the junction left unmatched. Germline V gene lookup returns CDR1 LGHNA and CDR2 YNFKEQ. The CDR3 runs to 17 residues.

In its sample, this clonotype was seen many times. The chain couples TRBV7-2 to TRBJ2-5, with D perhaps being TRBD1 or TRBD2 (5 bases each). The V gene lost 4 bases and the J gene lost 0 bases, with 15 bases spanning the gap. This CDR3 has 16 amino acids. From germline, CDR1 is SGHTA and CDR2 FQGNSA. This CDR3 is CASSSGRLLYQETQYF. As DNA, the CDR3 is TGTGCCAGCAGCTCGGGACGGTTGTTGTACCAAGAGACCCAGTACTTC.

The table lists this clonotype with a few counts. The chain employs TRBV7-2 and TRBJ2-2, with 7 nucleotides matching TRBD2. Germline loops: CDR1 SGHTA, CDR2 FQGNSA. The CDR3 consists of 15 residues. J lost 4 bases, V lost 5 bases, and 7 bases had no gene match. The CDR3 spells CASSKAGAATGELFF. Written as DNA, the CDR3 is TGTGCCAGCAGCAAGGCGGGAGCGGCCACCGGGGAGCTGTTTTTT.

This clonotype was detected ten times or more. The chain is built from TRBV7-8 and TRBJ2-7; 7 nucleotides match TRBD1. V lost 5 bases and J lost 0; bases outside the gene matches: 10. The CDR3 sequence is 16 residues long. Germline CDR1 is SGHVS and CDR2 is FQNEAQ. The DNA of the CDR3 is TGTGCCAGCAGCAGCCCCCCCGACAGGGTCTCCTACGAGCAGTACTTC. Translated: CASSSPPDRVSYEQYF.

This clonotype was seen a few times. This sequence joins TRBV29-1 and TRBJ1-3; tentatively, D is TRBD1 (6 bases). Trimming took 6 bases from V and 4 from J, leaving 16 bases between them. The CDR3 runs to 14 residues. Germline V gene data show CDR1 as SQVTM and CDR2 as ANQGSEA. The DNA of the CDR3 is TGCAGCGTAGTACAGGGAACGGGCGGAAACACCATATATTTT. Translating it yields CSVVQGTGGNTIYF. Complete variable domain (other parts from reference TRBV29-1 and TRBJ1-3): SAVISQKPSRDICQRGTSLTIQCQVDSQVTMMFWYRQQPGQSLTLIATANQGSEATYESGFVIDKFPISRPNLTFSTLTVSNMSPEDSSIYLCSVVQGTGGNTIYFGEGSWLTVV.

This clonotype was counted only a few times. The CDR3: CASSYPQNTEAFF. The CDR3 region has the DNA TGTGCCAGCAGTTACCCCCAGAACACTGAAGCTTTCTTT. The chain couples TRBV6-6 to TRBJ1-1; no reliable D call. The CDR3 is 13 amino acids. Trimming left V 2 bases short and J 1 base short, with 5 bases between. CDR1 and CDR2 from the germline V gene are MNHNY and SVGAGI (reference sequence).

There are many counts of this clonotype. This rearrangement joins TRBV7-2 to TRBJ2-1, with a possible D match to TRBD1 (5 bases). With 6 bases removed from V and 1 base from J, the gap between germline ends came to 13 bases. Germline V gene sequence: CDR1 SGHTA, CDR2 FQGNSA. This CDR3 is built from 15 residues. In DNA form, the CDR3 reads TGTGCCAGCAGTCCGACAGTACAATCCTACAATGAGCAGTTCTTC. Protein: CASSPTVQSYNEQFF.

This clonotype counts as medium-sized. V and J are TRBV7-9 and TRBJ2-5; D ambiguous. There are 13 residues in the CDR3. Germline CDR1 reads SEHNR; CDR2 reads FQNEAQ (reference sequence). Trimming pared 4 bases from V and 2 bases from J, leaving 8 bases between. The chain's CDR3 is CASSSTNQETQYF. In DNA, the CDR3 is TGTGCCAGCAGCTCCACAAATCAAGAGACCCAGTACTTC.

This clonotype was observed many times. V gene TRBV19 combines with J gene TRBJ2-3, with TRBD1 identical over 7 bases. The CDR3 totals 14 residues. The trim removed 6 bases at V and 4 bases at J, leaving 7 bases unmatched. The V gene's germline CDR1 is LNHDA and CDR2 SQIVND (reference sequence). The CDR3 loop is CASSPGQTSDTQYF. The CDR3 nucleotides are TGTGCCAGTAGCCCGGGACAGACTTCAGATACGCAGTATTTT.